This T cell receptor beta chain was identified during a study of cytomegalovirus exposure and HLA in healthy donors. Study overall: Of all 360 or so donors who were genotyped, roughly 85% belonged to the Caucasian-associated ancestry cluster. Study results and caveats: Per a prior analysis, the majority of TCR beta V segments were productive roughly 87% or roughly 30% of the time.

For this clone: Its antigen is unidentified.

60 Vbeta and 13 Jbeta primers were used in PCR. TCRdb's copy holds only in-frame clones and misses some; the assay was immunoSEQ multiplex PCR. In the table there are about 150,000 clones, roughly 83% of which are singletons. CDR3 length: 13 amino acids. Germline V gives CDR1 SQVTM, CDR2 ANQGSEA. The V gene end was trimmed by 6 bases and the J gene end by 1 base; junction bases not matched to a gene: 3. The sample was PBMCs. The V and J genes are TRBV29-1 and TRBJ1-3, with TRBD1 matching 7 bases. The TCR originated in a boy under 10 years old in good health and CMV-seronegative. CDR3 amino acids: CSVGRGSGNTIYF. CDR3 bases: TGCAGCGTAGGCAGGGGGTCTGGAAACACCATATATTTT.